The 24 T cell receptor beta chains reported below all come from one sample, sequenced in a study of T cell repertoires in cytomegalovirus infection. TCRdb redid the calling of the reads with MiXCR, one entry per CDR3 protein. The table shows some 350,000 distinct CDR3 sequences, with about a sixth occurring only once. Input material: PBMCs. The receptors stem from a human donor in good health (CMV status not recorded). Some clones in this sample may be carry-over from other donors' samples.

This clonotype came up a few times. The CDR3 is CASSEWGLSNTEAFF. The CDR3 nucleotides are TGTGCCAGCAGTGAATGGGGATTATCGAACACTGAAGCTTTCTTT. This chain connects TRBV6-1 to TRBJ1-1; D not certain. The V end lost 2 bases, the J end lost 1 base, and 11 bases lay between the germline ends. This CDR3 region has 15 residues. Germline CDR1 reads MNHNS; CDR2 reads SASEGT.

The CDR3 coding sequence is TGTGCCAGCAGCTTGGCCAATACTCCAGAGACCCAGTACTTC. As protein: CASSLANTPETQYF. The rearrangement uses TRBV5-6 and TRBJ2-5; D not resolved. CDR1 is SGHDT and CDR2 is YYEEEE in the germline V gene. The CDR3 runs to 14 residues. Trimming pared 0 bases from V and 4 bases from J, leaving 10 bases between.

This clonotype was picked up many times. The DNA for the CDR3 is TGTGCCAGCAGCTTCCGGACTGTTAACTATGGCTACACCTTC. Its protein is CASSFRTVNYGYTF. This chain uses TRBV7-2 with TRBJ1-2, with D hard to call. V was pared by 3 bases and J by 1 base, with 9 bases between. This CDR3 spans 14 amino acids. CDR1 is SGHTA, CDR2 FQGNSA, per germline.

This clonotype was recorded a few times. The gene calls are TRBV9 and TRBJ1-2; no reliable D call. Germline assignment: CDR1 SGDLS and CDR2 YYNGEE. The CDR3 runs 14 residues. V dropped 0 bases and J dropped 1 base, with 7 bases sitting between them. CDR3 nucleotide sequence: TGTGCCAGCAGCGTAGCTCGGAATAACTATGGCTACACCTTC. Protein product: CASSVARNNYGYTF.

In its sample, this clonotype was seen many times. The chain uses TRBV3-1 and TRBJ2-3, with a possible D match to TRBD2 (6 bases). Trimming took 4 bases from V and 0 from J, leaving 11 bases between them. Germline V gene data show CDR1 as LGHDT and CDR2 as YNNKEL (reference sequence). This CDR3 is built from 15 residues. The CDR3: CASSLNAGSTDTQYF. Written as DNA, the CDR3 is TGTGCCAGCAGCCTCAACGCGGGAAGCACAGATACGCAGTATTTT.

This clonotype was recorded a few times. V gene TRBV4-1 combines with J gene TRBJ1-5; no definite D call. This CDR3 is 15 amino acids long. The V gene lost 4 bases and the J gene lost 2 bases, with 12 bases spanning the gap. Per germline, CDR1 MGHRA and CDR2 YSYEKL. The CDR3 DNA follows: TGCGCCAGCAGCCCTCAGGAAGTAGGCAATCAGCCCCAGCATTTT. This sequence encodes CASSPQEVGNQPQHF.

V and J are TRBV18 and TRBJ2-1; TRBD2 aligns across 10 bases. The ends lost 6 bases at V and 2 bases at J; junction bases unmatched: 4. Germline CDR1 is KGHSH and CDR2 is LQKENI. CDR3 length equals 15 residues. The CDR3, as DNA: TGTGCCAGCTCTGATACTAGCGGGACCTACAATGAGCAGTTCTTC. This sequence encodes CASSDTSGTYNEQFF.

This clonotype was seen at least ten times. The chain uses TRBV11-3 and TRBJ2-1; 11 nucleotides match TRBD2. The CDR3 covers 18 residues. Trimming cost V 5 bases and J 3 bases; bases outside gene matches: 12. In germline, CDR1 is SGHNT, CDR2 YENEEA. CDR3: CASSPGTSGNENYNEQFF. The DNA of the CDR3 is TGTGCCAGCAGCCCTGGGACTAGCGGAAACGAAAACTACAATGAGCAGTTCTTC.

This clonotype was counted ten times or more. This CDR3 is CASSFRDRSTDTQYF. The CDR3 DNA is TGTGCCAGCAGCTTCCGGGACAGGAGCACAGATACGCAGTATTTT. This sequence joins TRBV7-9 and TRBJ2-3, with 8 nucleotides matching TRBD1. The CDR3 covers 15 residues. Per the germline V gene, CDR1 is SEHNR and CDR2 is FQNEAQ (reference sequence). After removal of 3 bases from V and 0 bases from J, the junction contained 2 bases not matched to a gene.

This clonotype was counted ten times or more. This sequence joins TRBV5-5 and TRBJ2-7; TRBD2 aligns across 10 bases. The CDR3 is 15 residues long. In germline, CDR1 is SGHKS, CDR2 YYEKEE (reference sequence). V gave up 0 bases and J gave up 3 bases; unmatched junction bases: 3. Here the CDR3 reads CASSLAGLAVYEQYF. In DNA, the CDR3 is TGTGCCAGCAGCTTGGCCGGACTAGCGGTCTACGAGCAGTACTTC.

Points on this clonotype: A read error is possible here, since a much larger clone lies one base away. The chain links TRBV5-6 to TRBJ1-1; D might be TRBD1 (6 bases). Looked up from germline, CDR1 is SGHDT and CDR2 is YYEEEE. The CDR3 has 15 amino acids. Trimming took off 1 base at V and 4 bases at J, with 14 bases between the two ends. Here the CDR3 reads CASSLIWGQGTEAFF. DNA of the CDR3: TGTGCCAGCAGCTTGATATGGGGGCAGGGCACTGAAGCTTTCTTT.

V is TRBV4-1 and J is TRBJ2-1, with 7 bases identical to TRBD1. Trimming removed 3 bases from V and 4 bases from J; junction bases left unmatched: 15. Germline assignment: CDR1 MGHRA and CDR2 YSYEKL. This CDR3 region has 18 residues. The CDR3 sequence is CASSHKLAPGQSYNEQFF. In nucleotides, the CDR3 is TGCGCCAGCAGCCACAAGTTAGCGCCGGGACAGTCTTACAATGAGCAGTTCTTC.

This chain uses TRBV12-3 or TRBV12-4 with TRBJ2-3; no clear D. Trimming took off 7 bases at V and 7 bases at J, with 9 bases between the two ends. There are 11 residues in the CDR3. CDR3 DNA: TGTGCCAGCACCCTAGGCTATACGCAGTATTTT. It specifies CASTLGYTQYF.

With respect to this clonotype: This could be a read error, since a much larger clone is one nucleotide away. The chain joins TRBV7-2 to TRBJ2-7; 9 bases fit TRBD1. The length of the CDR3 is 16 residues. V gave up 5 bases and J gave up 7 bases; unmatched junction bases: 15. Per germline, CDR1 SGHTA and CDR2 FQGNSA. CDR3 nucleotide sequence: TGTGCCAGCAGCAGACGTGATCACAGGGGGCTTTGGGAGCAGTACTTC. The encoded protein is CASSRRDHRGLWEQYF.

This clonotype was observed many times. This chain links TRBV20-1 with TRBJ1-1, with 10 bases identical to TRBD1. CDR3 length equals 15 residues. J lost 3 bases, V lost 1 base, and 5 bases had no gene match. Germline lookup yields CDR1 DFQATT and CDR2 SNEGSKA (reference sequence). CDR3 bases: TGCAGTGCTAGAGTTCGGGACAGGGGATACACTGAAGCTTTCTTT. This codes for CSARVRDRGYTEAFF.

This clonotype was counted between two and nine times. The J gene is TRBJ1-1, the V gene TRBV19, with unresolved D. Germline V gene sequence: CDR1 LNHDA, CDR2 SQIVND (reference sequence). The germline V and J ends were trimmed by 3 bases and 3 bases, with 2 bases remaining between them. The CDR3 covers 11 residues. In DNA, the CDR3 is TGTGCCAGTAGTATGGACACTGAAGCTTTCTTT. The encoded protein is CASSMDTEAFF.

The CDR3, as DNA: TGTGCCAGCTCACCGTTGACAGGGAACACCGGGGAGCTGTTTTTT. It is translated as CASSPLTGNTGELFF. The chain employs TRBV18 and TRBJ2-2; weak D call: TRBD1 (6 bases). The V and J ends lost 3 bases and 1 base respectively, with 9 bases between them. Germline V gene data show CDR1 as KGHSH and CDR2 as LQKENI. The CDR3 sequence is 15 residues long.

This clonotype occurred many times. This chain joins TRBV7-2 and TRBJ2-5; D not certain. Germline loops: CDR1 SGHTA, CDR2 FQGNSA. The CDR3 is 14 amino acids. Trimming removed 2 bases at V and 1 base at J, with 8 bases between. The CDR3 loop is CASSLMYGQETQYF. DNA for the CDR3: TGTGCCAGCAGCTTAATGTATGGCCAAGAGACCCAGTACTTC.

In this sample, this clonotype turned up many times. The gene calls are TRBV19 and TRBJ2-3; 7 nucleotides align to TRBD1. The J segment lost 1 base and the V segment lost 11 bases, leaving 9 bases of the junction unmatched. Germline lookup yields CDR1 LNHDA and CDR2 SQIVND (reference sequence). The length of the CDR3 is 14 residues. Here the CDR3 reads CACNDRAGTDTQYF. CDR3 nucleotides: TGTGCCTGCAATGACAGGGCGGGCACAGATACGCAGTATTTT. The entire variable domain, with the rest obtained from reference TRBV19 and TRBJ2-3, is as follows: DGGITQSPKYLFRKEGQNVTLSCEQNLNHDAMYWYRQDPGQGLRLIYYSQIVNDFQKGDIAEGYSVSREKKESFPLTVTSAQKNPTAFYLCACNDRAGTDTQYFGPGTRLTVL.

This clonotype appeared a few times. The V call is TRBV23-1, the J call TRBJ1-2; no reliable D call. TRBV23-1 is reported as an ORF; its role is uncertain. This CDR3 comprises 16 residues. V was cut by 0 bases and J by 4 bases, with 15 bases left in between. The DNA for the CDR3 is TGCGCCAGCAGTCAATCGGAGGGCACCTCTGGCTATGGCTACACCTTC. Protein sequence: CASSQSEGTSGYGYTF.

The genes are TRBV5-1 and TRBJ2-5, with 9 nucleotides matching TRBD1. The CDR3 loop spans 15 amino acids. In germline, CDR1 is SGHRS, CDR2 YFSETQ. The V gene end was trimmed by 4 bases and the J gene end by 5 bases; junction bases not matched to a gene: 9. CDR3 protein: CASSAETGGTETQYF. CDR3 sequence (DNA): TGCGCCAGCAGCGCCGAGACAGGGGGGACGGAGACCCAGTACTTC.

J is TRBJ2-1 and V is TRBV7-6; D ambiguous. Germline-derived CDR1 and CDR2 are SGHVS and FNYEAQ. This CDR3 has 11 amino acids. V lost 6 bases and J 2 bases, leaving 2 bases between the germline ends. The CDR3 here is CASRPYNEQFF. CDR3 nucleotides: TGTGCCAGCAGACCCTACAATGAGCAGTTCTTC.

This clonotype has only a few counts. In nucleotides, the CDR3 is TGTGCCAGCAGACAGGGGGGACATGAGACTGAAGCTTTCTTT. Its protein product is CASRQGGHETEAFF. The rearrangement links TRBV6-5 to TRBJ1-1; 8 bases map to TRBD1. From germline, CDR1 is MNHEY and CDR2 SVGAGI. V dropped 6 bases and J dropped 5; count of bases not matched to a gene: 8. CDR3 length: 14 residues.

This clonotype was observed a few times. The chain joins TRBV7-2 to TRBJ2-7; no reliable D call. CDR3 length equals 16 residues. Trimming stripped 1 base from V and 3 bases from J, with 16 bases between. From germline, CDR1 is SGHTA and CDR2 FQGNSA. CDR3 sequence reads: CASSLVGGPNHYEQYF. CDR3 nucleotides: TGTGCCAGCAGCTTAGTAGGTGGGCCTAATCACTACGAGCAGTACTTC.